One and the same sample provided the 9 T cell receptor beta chains below, sequenced in a study of blood T cells in healthy people across ages. PCR was performed a second time for about 7 to 12 cycles using a sample-barcoded 5' primer and a J-beta primer mix. TCRdb recomputed calls from the 5' RACE reads with MiXCR, one row per CDR3 protein. The profile covers around 1,500,000 distinct CDR3 sequences, with about 30% appearing a single time and over 7% taken by the ten largest. The specimen was blood. The receptors were sampled from a woman aged 25-40 years in good health.

This clonotype was detected many times. CDR3 nucleotide sequence: TGTGCCAGCAGTTATCTGGCCGGGACAGGGAACGAGCAGTACTTC. It translates to CASSYLAGTGNEQYF. This rearrangement joins TRBV28 to TRBJ2-7; 9 bases map to TRBD1. V lost 4 bases, J lost 5 bases, and 9 bases stayed unmatched. The CDR3 runs to 15 residues. Germline V gives CDR1 MDHEN, CDR2 SYDVKM.

This clonotype has at least ten counts. The rearrangement uses TRBV20-1 and TRBJ2-5; TRBD2 is a possible D gene (6 bases). The V end was cut by 2 bases, the J end by 3 bases, with 7 bases between. Germline lookup yields CDR1 DFQATT and CDR2 SNEGSKA (reference sequence). The CDR3 extends over 12 amino acids. DNA for the CDR3: TGCAGTGCTAGATGGGGGGAAGAGACCCAGTACTTC. It encodes CSARWGEETQYF.

The chain recombines TRBV12-3 or TRBV12-4 with TRBJ2-3, with D possibly matching TRBD2 (5 bases). V was shortened by 5 bases and J by 7 bases, with 22 bases between the two germline ends. This CDR3 has 16 amino acids. In nucleotides, the CDR3 is TGTGCCAGCAGTCCACGACGAGCGGTAGGATTAAATACGCAGTATTTT. This encodes CASSPRRAVGLNTQYF.

This clonotype has a handful of counts. J is TRBJ2-4 and V is TRBV5-1, with D maybe TRBD1 (5 bases). Trimming took off 3 bases at V and 2 bases at J, with 12 bases between the two ends. Germline lookup yields CDR1 SGHRS and CDR2 YFSETQ. The length of the CDR3 is 15 residues. CDR3 bases: TGCGCCAGCAGCTCTTCAGGGTGGTCCAAAAACATTCAGTACTTC. It specifies CASSSSGWSKNIQYF.

This chain uses TRBV3-1 with TRBJ2-1; D is perhaps TRBD2 (6 bases). The V end lost 1 base, the J end lost 4 bases, and 14 bases lay between the germline ends. The CDR3 spans 16 residues. CDR1 is LGHDT and CDR2 is YNNKEL in the germline V gene (reference sequence). The CDR3 DNA follows: TGTGCCAGCAGCCAAGGGGGGAGGTTAGTATACAATGAGCAGTTCTTC. The encoded protein is CASSQGGRLVYNEQFF.

Turning to this clonotype: This may stem from a read error, because a much larger clone lies one nucleotide away. J is TRBJ2-1 and V is TRBV24-1; D gene ambiguous. The CDR3 has 12 amino acids. Trimming shortened V by 3 bases and J by 9 bases, and 8 bases separated the two germline ends. Per germline, CDR1 KGHDR and CDR2 SFDVKD. For the CDR3, the DNA is TGTGCCACCAGTGATCAGAGAGGTGAGCAGTTCTTC. Translated: CATSDQRGEQFF.

J is TRBJ1-1 and V is TRBV12-3 or TRBV12-4, with D unclear. V lost 5 bases and J 7 bases, leaving 5 bases between the germline ends. The CDR3 consists of 10 residues. CDR3 protein: CASSGSEAFF. The CDR3 DNA is TGTGCCAGCAGTGGTAGTGAAGCTTTCTTT.

This clonotype has more than one count but fewer than ten. The V and J genes are TRBV7-9 and TRBJ1-1, with a weak D call TRBD1 (5 bases). Germline-derived CDR1 and CDR2 are SEHNR and FQNEAQ (reference sequence). The CDR3 totals 11 residues. The V gene lost 6 bases and the J gene lost 10 bases, with 12 bases spanning the gap. DNA for the CDR3: TGTGCCAGCAGACAGGAGGGAGTAGCTTTCTTT. It is translated as CASRQEGVAFF.

J is TRBJ2-1 and V is TRBV29-1; TRBD1 matches 8 bases. V lost 6 bases and J lost 2; bases outside the gene matches: 6. Germline loops: CDR1 SQVTM, CDR2 ANQGSEA. This CDR3 has 14 amino acids. This CDR3 is CSVPDRAAYNEQFF. The CDR3 region has the DNA TGCAGCGTGCCGGACAGGGCCGCCTACAATGAGCAGTTCTTC.